This T cell receptor beta chain came from a study of naive and memory T cell subsets. Broader study findings: A few larger clonotypes appeared in naive repertoires, especially CD8, possibly memory cells re-expressing CD45RA.

An equimolar mix of two oligonucleotides served as the beta constant-region primer for TRBC1 and TRBC2. Ligated cDNA was amplified by four rounds of PCR with nested alpha and beta constant-region primers and SP2. A single record per CDR3 protein comes from TCRdb applying MiXCR to the UMI-ligation and nested PCR reads. The sample holds fewer than 150,000 distinct CDR3 sequences, 15% to 20% seen once. The CDR3 has 13 residues. V lost 3 bases and J lost 4, with 10 bases in between. Germline lookup yields CDR1 MNHNS and CDR2 SASEGT. Concerning this clonotype itself: Its antigen is not identified.

Sequenced sample: naive CD8+ T cells from blood. The chain combines TRBV6-1 with TRBJ2-7, with D possibly matching TRBD2 (6 bases). The clonotype was recovered from a human donor in good health. CDR3 DNA: TGTGCCAGCAGTGATCCTGGGGGGTACGAGCAGTACTTC. This sequence encodes CASSDPGGYEQYF.